One sample yielded the 6 T cell receptor beta chains listed below, sequenced in a study of early T cells in non-severe SARS-CoV-2 infection. Via MiXCR, TCRdb re-called the 5' RACE reads, giving one row per CDR3 protein. Of about 49,000 distinct CDR3 sequences in the sample, 12% were seen once. Source material: whole blood. The receptors come from an adult who was a healthcare worker with PCR-confirmed SARS-CoV-2 infection or an uninfected control (not recorded which).

Many counts were recorded for this clonotype. The chain is built from TRBV5-1 and TRBJ1-5; possible D gene TRBD1, 6 bases. The V and J ends lost 2 bases and 4 bases respectively, with 7 bases between them. The length of the CDR3 is 13 residues. The germline V gene encodes CDR1 SGHRS and CDR2 YFSETQ. The CDR3 here is CASSLGQNQPQHF. CDR3 bases: TGCGCCAGCAGCTTAGGACAGAATCAGCCCCAGCATTTT.

This clonotype was seen a handful of times. This chain links TRBV9 with TRBJ2-3; the match to TRBD2 covers 9 bases. The CDR3 totals 16 residues. CDR1 is SGDLS and CDR2 is YYNGEE in the germline V gene. After removal of 0 bases from V and 4 bases from J, the junction contained 6 bases not matched to a gene. The CDR3 here is CASSVEAGGPADTQYF. The DNA for the CDR3 is TGTGCCAGCAGCGTAGAGGCGGGGGGGCCTGCAGATACGCAGTATTTT.

This clonotype came up many times. The rearrangement joins TRBV20-1 to TRBJ2-1; D gene unclear. Germline V gene data show CDR1 as DFQATT and CDR2 as SNEGSKA (reference sequence). The CDR3 extends over 13 amino acids. Trimming removed 6 bases from V and 4 bases from J, with 13 bases in between. CDR3 DNA sequence: TGCAGTGCCCTAGGAGACATATACAATGAGCAGTTCTTC. As protein: CSALGDIYNEQFF.

This clonotype appeared many times. This sequence joins TRBV11-2 and TRBJ1-2; 9 positions agree with TRBD1. This CDR3 region has 13 residues. The V gene's germline CDR1 is SGHAT and CDR2 FQNNGV. V gave up 5 bases and J gave up 7 bases; unmatched junction bases: 5. CDR3 in DNA: TGTGCCAGCAGCGCACAGGGGGCGGGTGGCTACACCTTC. Amino acid sequence: CASSAQGAGGYTF.

J is TRBJ2-3 and V is TRBV2, with D hard to call. The V end was cut by 5 bases, the J end by 6 bases, with 6 bases between. Germline-derived CDR1 and CDR2 are SNHLY and FYNNEI. This CDR3 has 11 amino acids. The DNA for the CDR3 is TGTGCCAGCAGTATGTCTGATACGCAGTATTTT. Protein sequence: CASSMSDTQYF.

This clonotype was counted ten times or more. This chain connects TRBV4-3 to TRBJ1-1; no clear D. Trimming shortened V by 0 bases and J by 1 base, and 9 bases separated the two germline ends. The CDR3 spans 15 residues. CDR1 LGHNA and CDR2 YSLEER come from the germline V gene. DNA for the CDR3: TGCGCCAGCAGCCAAGATGAGGCAGCGAACACTGAAGCTTTCTTT. It encodes CASSQDEAANTEAFF.